This T cell receptor (beta chain) was identified during a study of blood T cell repertoires in COVID-19. Method: immunoSEQ multiplex PCR; TCRdb's copy keeps in-frame clones and lacks some. The sample contains under 400,000 clones, around 90% of which appear only once. The receptor was isolated from a man younger than 35 with active or convalescent COVID-19. Material: peripheral blood.

This CDR3 reads CASSPGLPNYGYTF. CDR3 DNA sequence: TGTGCCAGCTCACCAGGCCTTCCAAACTATGGCTACACCTTC. The chain combines TRBV18 with TRBJ1-2; D is unresolved. Germline-derived CDR1 and CDR2 are KGHSH and LQKENI. Trimming stripped 2 bases from V and 2 bases from J, with 9 bases between. The CDR3 spans 14 residues.